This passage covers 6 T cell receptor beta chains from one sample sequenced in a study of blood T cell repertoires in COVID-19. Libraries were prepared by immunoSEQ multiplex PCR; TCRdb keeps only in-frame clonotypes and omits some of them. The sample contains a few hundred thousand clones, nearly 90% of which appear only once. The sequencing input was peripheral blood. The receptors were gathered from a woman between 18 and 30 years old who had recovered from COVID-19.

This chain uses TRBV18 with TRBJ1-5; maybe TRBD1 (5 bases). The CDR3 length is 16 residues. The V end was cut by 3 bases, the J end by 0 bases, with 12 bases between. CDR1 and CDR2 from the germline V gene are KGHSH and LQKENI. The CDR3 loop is CASSPRQLDSNQPQHF. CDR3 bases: TGTGCCAGCTCACCCCGACAGCTCGATAGCAATCAGCCCCAGCATTTT.

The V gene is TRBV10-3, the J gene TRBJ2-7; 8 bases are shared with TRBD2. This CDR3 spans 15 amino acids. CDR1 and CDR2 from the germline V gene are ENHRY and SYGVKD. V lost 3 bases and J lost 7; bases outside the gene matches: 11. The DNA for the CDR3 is TGTGCCATCAGTGATAGCGGGAATTGGGTCGAGGAGCAGTACTTC. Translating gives CAISDSGNWVEEQYF.

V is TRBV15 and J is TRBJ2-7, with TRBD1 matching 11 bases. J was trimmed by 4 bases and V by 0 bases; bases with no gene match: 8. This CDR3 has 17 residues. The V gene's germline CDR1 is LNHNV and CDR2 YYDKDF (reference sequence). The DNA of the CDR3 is TGTGCCACCAGCAGAGATCGAGGACAGGGGGCTTCTTACGAGCAGTACTTC. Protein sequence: CATSRDRGQGASYEQYF.

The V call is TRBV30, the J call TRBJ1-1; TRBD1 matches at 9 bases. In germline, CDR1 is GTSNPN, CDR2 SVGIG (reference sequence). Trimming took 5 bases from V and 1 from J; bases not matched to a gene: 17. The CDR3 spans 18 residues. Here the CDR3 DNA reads TGTGCCTGGGGACCCAAACAGGGGGCGATACGCGAGAACACTGAAGCTTTCTTT. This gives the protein CAWGPKQGAIRENTEAFF.

In DNA, the CDR3 is TGTGCCAGCAGCCAAGAGAAGGGGTTCTCTGGGGCCAACGTCCTGACTTTC. Amino acid sequence: CASSQEKGFSGANVLTF. V is TRBV3-1 (or the pseudogene TRBV3-2) and J is TRBJ2-6; a possible D gene is TRBD1 (5 bases). Trimming shortened V by 0 bases and J by 0 bases, and 9 bases separated the two germline ends. Germline values: CDR1 LGHDT, CDR2 YNNKEL (reference sequence). There are 17 residues in the CDR3.

The CDR3 reads CASSQDKGGWDSKERQAFF. In DNA, the CDR3 is TGTGCCAGCAGCCAAGATAAAGGTGGCTGGGACAGTAAGGAAAGACAAGCTTTCTTT. The chain recombines TRBV14 with TRBJ1-1; TRBD1 matches 7 bases. Looked up from germline, CDR1 is SGHDN and CDR2 is FVKESK. CDR3 length: 19 amino acids. V dropped 0 bases and J dropped 9; count of bases not matched to a gene: 22.